A single sample gave rise to the 32 T cell receptor beta chains below, sequenced in a study of cytomegalovirus exposure and HLA in healthy donors. The PCR employed 60 Vbeta primers together with 13 Jbeta primers. TCRdb's table, derived via immunoSEQ multiplex PCR, lists solely in-frame clones and lacks some. The sample has some 130,000 clones, roughly three quarters seen once. Sequencing used PBMCs. All receptors come from a man between 18 and 29 years old in good health and CMV-seronegative.

The V gene is TRBV27, the J gene TRBJ2-7; TRBD2 aligns across 8 bases. There are 16 residues in the CDR3. V shed 5 bases, J shed 0 bases, and the junction held 9 bases outside the gene matches. Germline assignment: CDR1 MNHEY and CDR2 SMNVEV (reference sequence). The CDR3 nucleotides read TGTGCCAGCAGTCCGGAAAGCGGGAGCCCCTCCTACGAGCAGTACTTC. Amino acid sequence: CASSPESGSPSYEQYF.

The V gene is TRBV29-1, the J gene TRBJ2-5, with 8 bases matching TRBD1. V dropped 7 bases and J dropped 1; count of bases not matched to a gene: 11. The germline V gene has CDR1 SQVTM and CDR2 ANQGSEA. This CDR3 has 15 residues. The CDR3 nucleotides are TGCAGCGCTGGGCTTGGCAGGGGGCCCCAAGAGACCCAGTACTTC. Residues: CSAGLGRGPQETQYF.

This clone was recorded only once. The genes are TRBV2 and TRBJ2-3, with D possibly being TRBD2 (6 bases). V lost 7 bases and J 0 bases, leaving 8 bases between the germline ends. The CDR3 runs 13 residues. Germline assignment: CDR1 SNHLY and CDR2 FYNNEI. CDR3 amino acids: CASMRESTDTQYF. CDR3 sequence (DNA): TGTGCCAGCATGCGGGAAAGCACAGATACGCAGTATTTT.

The chain recombines TRBV11-3 with TRBJ2-1; tentatively, D is TRBD2 (6 bases). CDR3 length: 16 residues. Trimming left V 5 bases short and J 10 bases short, with 24 bases between. Germline CDR1 and CDR2: SGHNT and YENEEA. The CDR3, as DNA: TGTGCCAGCAGCCCCGGGTGGACGAACTACGGGGGAGAGCAGTTCTTC. Translation: CASSPGWTNYGGEQFF.

In its sample, this clone was seen a few times. The chain joins TRBV6-5 to TRBJ2-6; a weak D match, TRBD1 (5 bases). V shed 4 bases and J shed 0 bases, with 7 bases lying between them. Germline V gives CDR1 MNHEY, CDR2 SVGAGI. The CDR3 is 15 residues long. As DNA, the CDR3 is TGTGCCAGCAGTTCCGACAGCTCTGGGGCCAACGTCCTGACTTTC. This translates into CASSSDSSGANVLTF.

Here the CDR3 reads CASSLASGPTGELFF. The DNA for the CDR3 is TGTGCCAGCAGTTTGGCTAGCGGGCCCACCGGGGAGCTGTTTTTT. The gene calls are TRBV28 and TRBJ2-2; 8 bases map to TRBD2. V shed 3 bases and J 4 bases; nucleotides not matched to a gene: 4. The germline V gene has CDR1 MDHEN and CDR2 SYDVKM. The CDR3 contains 15 residues. Together with reference TRBV28 and TRBJ2-2, the CDR3 gives the full variable domain: DVKVTQSSRYLVKRTGEKVFLECVQDMDHENMFWYRQDPGLGLRLIYFSYDVKMKEKGDIPEGYSVSREKKERFSLILESASTNQTSMYLCASSLASGPTGELFFGEGSRLTVL.

The chain carries TRBV4-1 and TRBJ2-1, with 7 bases aligning to TRBD2. CDR1 is MGHRA and CDR2 is YSYEKL in the germline V gene. The CDR3 contains 16 residues. Losses at the gene ends were 2 bases for V and 6 bases for J; bases not matched to a gene: 10. CDR3 sequence: CASSQPTSSPGNEQFF. The CDR3 DNA follows: TGCGCCAGCAGCCAACCGACTAGCTCCCCCGGCAATGAGCAGTTCTTC.

This chain joins TRBV7-6 and TRBJ2-2; D remains ambiguous. Trimming took 0 bases from V and 5 from J, leaving 7 bases between them. The CDR3 runs to 14 residues. CDR1 is SGHVS and CDR2 is FNYEAQ in the germline V gene. Written as DNA, the CDR3 is TGTGCCAGCAGCTTAGCGTACAGAACCGGGGAGCTGTTTTTT. This sequence encodes CASSLAYRTGELFF. Filled out from reference TRBV7-6 and TRBJ2-2, the complete variable domain reads GAGVSQSPRYKVTKRGQDVALRCDPISGHVSLYWYRQALGQGPEFLTYFNYEAQQDKSGLPNDRFSAERPEGSISTLTIQRTEQRDSAMYRCASSLAYRTGELFFGEGSRLTVL.

This clone has a single count. Here the CDR3 DNA reads TGTGCCAGCAGCAAAGTCGGGACTCGCTCTGGGGCCAACGTCCTGACTTTC. Amino acid sequence: CASSKVGTRSGANVLTF. The chain links TRBV21-1 to TRBJ2-6; no check of the table's D call, TRBD2, against the DNA was made. TRBV21-1 is given as a pseudogene. The CDR3 consists of 17 residues.

This clone was seen only a few times. This rearrangement joins TRBV2 to TRBJ1-1, with TRBD1 matching 9 bases. The junction had 2 bases not matched to a gene; V was cut back by 6 bases and J by 3 bases. The germline gives CDR1 SNHLY, CDR2 FYNNEI. The CDR3 contains 13 residues. CDR3 in DNA: TGTGCCAGCAGGGGACAGGGCTACACTGAAGCTTTCTTT. It translates to CASRGQGYTEAFF.

V gene TRBV11-2 combines with J gene TRBJ1-4; 9 nucleotides align to TRBD1. J lost 8 bases, V lost 2 bases, and 9 bases had no gene match. CDR1 SGHAT and CDR2 FQNNGV come from the germline V gene. This CDR3 has 16 amino acids. For the CDR3, the DNA is TGTGCCAGCAGCTTATCTATGGGGACAGGGAGCGAAAAACTGTTTTTT. This gives the protein CASSLSMGTGSEKLFF. Full variable domain (missing parts from reference TRBV11-2 and TRBJ1-4): EAGVAQSPRYKIIEKRQSVAFWCNPISGHATLYWYQQILGQGPKLLIQFQNNGVVDDSQLPKDRFSAERLKGVDSTLKIQPAKLEDSAVYLCASSLSMGTGSEKLFFGSGTQLSVL.

The rearrangement uses TRBV18 and TRBJ2-1, with a weak D call TRBD1 (6 bases). CDR1 is KGHSH, CDR2 LQKENI, per germline. V lost 6 bases and J lost 8, with 14 bases in between. The CDR3 covers 13 residues. The CDR3 DNA sequence: TGTGCCAGCTCCTCGGGTGGGGGCGATGAGCAGTTCTTC. Translation gives CASSSGGGDEQFF.

The genes are TRBV18 and TRBJ2-1; 11 bases line up with TRBD1. Unmatched junction bases numbered 4, after V lost 3 bases and J lost 12 bases. This CDR3 spans 13 amino acids. From germline, CDR1 is KGHSH and CDR2 LQKENI. CDR3 sequence (DNA): TGTGCCAGCTCACCGGGACAGGGGGAGAGGCAGTTCTTC. It codes for CASSPGQGERQFF.

The CDR3 nucleotides are TGTGCCAGCAGCCGCAGGTCCACCTACGAGCAGTACTTC. It codes for CASSRRSTYEQYF. The chain links TRBV7-2 to TRBJ2-7; D is unclear. V gave up 5 bases and J gave up 2 bases, with 10 bases separating them. The CDR3 length is 13 residues. CDR1 is SGHTA and CDR2 is FQGNSA in the germline V gene.

The rearrangement uses TRBV7-2 and TRBJ1-2; D is undetermined. CDR3 length: 14 amino acids. Germline lookup yields CDR1 SGHTA and CDR2 FQGNSA. V lost 2 bases and J lost 6, with 13 bases in between. Here the CDR3 reads CASSLTDLWNGYTF. In nucleotides, the CDR3 is TGTGCCAGCAGCTTAACAGATTTATGGAATGGCTACACCTTC.

This sequence joins TRBV5-4 and TRBJ1-4; D unclear. V was pared by 3 bases and J by 8 bases, with 20 bases between. The germline CDR1 and CDR2 sequences are SGHNT and YYREEE (reference sequence). The CDR3 has 16 residues. The CDR3 spells CASSSKKEGSGEKLFF. The CDR3 DNA is TGTGCCAGCAGCTCTAAAAAGGAGGGATCTGGCGAAAAACTGTTTTTT.

The chain employs TRBV30 and TRBJ1-4; D not resolved. CDR1 and CDR2 from the germline V gene are GTSNPN and SVGIG (reference sequence). The CDR3 covers 11 residues. Trimming pared 2 bases from V and 6 bases from J, leaving 4 bases between. The CDR3 bases are TGTGCCTGGAGTCTTTATGAAAAACTGTTTTTT. Its translation: CAWSLYEKLFF.

The V call is TRBV7-9, the J call TRBJ2-5; D is possibly TRBD2 (6 bases). The J call could be wrong; TRBJ2-7 is a better fit for the DNA end. Germline CDR1 SEHNR, CDR2 FQNEAQ (reference sequence). CDR3 length: 11 residues. This chain's CDR3 is CASRGRNEQYF. The CDR3 DNA reads TGTGCCAGCAGGGGGAGGAACGAGCAGTACTTC.

The chain employs TRBV18 and TRBJ2-5; D is undetermined. Germline V gives CDR1 KGHSH, CDR2 LQKENI. V was pared by 3 bases and J by 0 bases, with 8 bases between. CDR3 length: 14 amino acids. This CDR3 reads CASSPLQDQETQYF. CDR3 in DNA: TGTGCCAGCTCACCGTTGCAGGACCAAGAGACCCAGTACTTC.

This clone came up once. The chain joins TRBV4-2 to TRBJ1-5; 9 bases align to TRBD1. Germline V CDR1 and CDR2: LGHNA, YNFKEQ. The CDR3 length is 15 residues. Trimming cost V 0 bases and J 11 bases; bases outside gene matches: 8. The CDR3 nucleotides are TGTGCCAGCAGCCAAGACAGGGACAGGGTCAGGTCCCAGCATTTT. Translating it yields CASSQDRDRVRSQHF.

The chain carries TRBV4-2 and TRBJ2-7; 8 nucleotides align to TRBD1. V gave up 1 base and J gave up 2 bases; unmatched junction bases: 10. The length of the CDR3 is 17 residues. Germline V CDR1 and CDR2: LGHNA, YNFKEQ. The CDR3 loop reads CASSQVFVGRGPYEQYF. Here the CDR3 DNA reads TGTGCCAGCAGCCAAGTTTTTGTAGGCAGGGGGCCCTACGAGCAGTACTTC.

The CDR3: CASSTGTGEESEQFF. The CDR3 DNA reads as TGCGCCAGCAGCACCGGGACAGGGGAGGAGAGTGAGCAGTTCTTC. The rearrangement uses TRBV5-1 and TRBJ2-1; 10 bases are shared with TRBD1. Germline V gives CDR1 SGHRS, CDR2 YFSETQ. Trimming cost V 4 bases and J 9 bases; bases outside gene matches: 10. The CDR3 has 15 amino acids.

The rearrangement uses TRBV7-9 and TRBJ2-5; 10 nucleotides line up with TRBD2. V trimming: 5 bases; J trimming: 2 bases; junction bases outside the gene matches: 8. There are 16 residues in the CDR3. Germline CDR1 reads SEHNR; CDR2 reads FQNEAQ (reference sequence). The CDR3 sequence is CASSQLLAGPQETQYF. The CDR3 DNA reads TGTGCCAGCAGCCAGTTACTAGCGGGGCCACAAGAGACCCAGTACTTC.

V gene TRBV6-5 combines with J gene TRBJ1-5; 9 bases line up with TRBD1. V was clipped by 6 bases and J by 6 bases; unmatched bases: 9. The CDR3 sequence is 15 residues long. The V gene's germline CDR1 is MNHEY and CDR2 SVGAGI. The CDR3 loop reads CASSTGGAWGQPQHF. The CDR3 nucleotides read TGTGCCAGCAGCACAGGGGGCGCTTGGGGTCAGCCCCAGCATTTT.

This clone was found once. The rearrangement joins TRBV6-1 to TRBJ1-1, with D tentatively TRBD1 (6 bases). V shed 2 bases and J shed 3 bases, with 10 bases lying between them. Germline V gene sequence: CDR1 MNHNS, CDR2 SASEGT. The CDR3 spans 14 residues. CDR3 DNA sequence: TGTGCCAGCAGTGAACAGGGACACTACACTGAAGCTTTCTTT. As protein: CASSEQGHYTEAFF.

This chain links TRBV7-3 with TRBJ2-7; 7 bases line up with TRBD1. With 2 bases clipped from V and 2 bases from J, the junction kept 0 bases outside the gene matches. CDR3 size: 13 residues. Germline CDR1 and CDR2: SGHTA and FQGTGA. CDR3 bases: TGTGCCAGCAGCTTAGGGACAGCCTACGAGCAGTACTTC. This sequence encodes CASSLGTAYEQYF.

The chain employs TRBV27 and TRBJ2-5, with D perhaps matching TRBD1 (7 bases). The end of the DNA is better explained by TRBJ2-7, so the J call may be wrong. CDR1 is MNHEY and CDR2 is SMNVEV in the germline V gene (reference sequence). CDR3 length: 13 residues. The CDR3 DNA reads TGTGCCAGCAGGTACCAGGGGGAGGACGAGCAGTACTTC. It yields the protein CASRYQGEDEQYF.

The rearrangement links TRBV29-1 to TRBJ1-5; D is possibly TRBD1 (5 bases). The CDR3 is 13 residues long. Trimming took 2 bases from V and 9 from J, leaving 14 bases between them. CDR1 is SQVTM, CDR2 ANQGSEA, per germline. The CDR3 DNA is TGCAGCGTTGAAACGGGGGGAGGCTCGCCCCAGCATTTT. Amino acid sequence: CSVETGGGSPQHF.

The chain employs TRBV27 and TRBJ2-2; no clear D gene. Deletions cut 0 bases from V and 0 bases from J, with 5 bases between. The CDR3 has 15 amino acids. Germline V gene data show CDR1 as MNHEY and CDR2 as SMNVEV (reference sequence). CDR3 sequence: CASSLSTSNTGELFF. The CDR3 DNA reads TGTGCCAGCAGTTTATCTACTTCGAACACCGGGGAGCTGTTTTTT.

The chain is built from TRBV27 and TRBJ2-7; 8 bases are a match to TRBD2. Germline CDR1 and CDR2: MNHEY and SMNVEV (reference sequence). V gave up 0 bases and J gave up 7 bases; unmatched junction bases: 17. The CDR3 length is 18 residues. DNA for the CDR3: TGTGCCAGCAGTTTATCGAAATTCTCGGCGGGGGGCTACGGGGAGCAGTACTTC. Protein product: CASSLSKFSAGGYGEQYF.

This clone was recorded a few times. The genes are TRBV5-1 and TRBJ2-6, with TRBD2 as a possible D gene (6 bases). Trimming left V 6 bases short and J 15 bases short, with 19 bases between. The CDR3 totals 13 residues. Germline V gene data show CDR1 as SGHRS and CDR2 as YFSETQ. The DNA for the CDR3 is TGCGCCAGCACCAGAATCGTGGGGGGTCCCCTGACTTTC. Its translation is CASTRIVGGPLTF.

The rearrangement links TRBV5-1 to TRBJ2-5; a possible D gene is TRBD2 (6 bases). The germline gives CDR1 SGHRS, CDR2 YFSETQ. The CDR3 is made up of 16 amino acids. V was clipped by 0 bases and J by 2 bases, with 14 bases between them. The CDR3 here is CASSLGSSSAQETQYF. The CDR3 DNA follows: TGCGCCAGCAGCTTGGGATCGTCTAGCGCACAAGAGACCCAGTACTTC.